This TCR beta chain originates from a study of regulatory T cells in long-lasting Graves disease. Study observations and caveats: The study found lower TCR diversity in persistent Graves' patients than in newly diagnosed ones.

Assembly of TCR beta libraries relied on iRepertoire HTBI primers together with Arm-PCR of CDR3 regions. Using its own MiXCR run on the multiplex PCR reads, TCRdb lists one record per CDR3 protein. The data show 550,000 to 700,000 distinct CDR3 sequences, with roughly a sixth seen just once and approximately 12% held by the top ten. CDR1 is GTSNPN and CDR2 is SVGIG in the germline V gene (reference sequence). The CDR3 is made up of 12 amino acids. Deletions cut 1 base from V and 8 bases from J, with 9 bases between. The table lists this clonotype with many counts. Its specificity is unknown. The time point is: newly diagnosed GD, antithyroid drugs for less than 3 months. PBMCs were the source of the RNA used for TCR sequencing. The guidelines of the American Thyroid Association were the basis for diagnosing Graves' disease. These sequences were also reported in another study, on T cells in Graves' hyperthyroidism and ophthalmopathy. Per that paper: In validation, the model predicted ophthalmopathy. These predictions came a median approximately six months before onset.

The chain is built from TRBV30 and TRBJ2-1, with D perhaps being TRBD1 or TRBD2 (5 bases each). Sequences were derived from peripheral blood mononuclear cells (PBMCs), sampled at new diagnosis, from a patient treated with antithyroid drugs. The origin of this receptor is a man younger than 30 with Graves disease. In nucleotides, the CDR3 is TGTGCCTGGAGTGACAGGACTGATGAGCAGTTCTTC. The encoded protein is CAWSDRTDEQFF.